This TCR beta chain appears in the sequencing data of a study of T cells expressing NK-cell markers. Study in general: Obtained from sorted CD3+CD56+NKG2C+, CD3+CD56+NKG2C- and CD3+CD56-NKG2C+ T cells were the TCR beta repertoires. Seropositivity for HCMV was found in seven of the eight sequenced donors, with one seronegative. General study findings and limits: A handful of donors likewise had their CD3+CD56-NKG2C+ fraction led by these clonotypes.

The CDR3 has 12 residues. Production of TCR beta cDNA relied on 5'RACE template switching with UMIs. TCRdb reworked the 5' RACE reads into one entry per CDR3 protein, no DNA. Seen in this sample are 200,000 to 300,000 distinct CDR3 sequences; the ten most common clones hold roughly 4.2%. In the case of this clonotype: The target antigen is unknown.

The genes are TRBV12-3 or TRBV12-4 and TRBJ2-3. The origin of this receptor is a woman aged 18 to 75 in good health. Sequencing used blood T cells: a sorted CD56 or NKG2C T cell subset, CD4+ or CD8+ T cells, or bulk PBMC T cells (not recorded which). The CDR3 sequence is CASSSGIDTQYF.